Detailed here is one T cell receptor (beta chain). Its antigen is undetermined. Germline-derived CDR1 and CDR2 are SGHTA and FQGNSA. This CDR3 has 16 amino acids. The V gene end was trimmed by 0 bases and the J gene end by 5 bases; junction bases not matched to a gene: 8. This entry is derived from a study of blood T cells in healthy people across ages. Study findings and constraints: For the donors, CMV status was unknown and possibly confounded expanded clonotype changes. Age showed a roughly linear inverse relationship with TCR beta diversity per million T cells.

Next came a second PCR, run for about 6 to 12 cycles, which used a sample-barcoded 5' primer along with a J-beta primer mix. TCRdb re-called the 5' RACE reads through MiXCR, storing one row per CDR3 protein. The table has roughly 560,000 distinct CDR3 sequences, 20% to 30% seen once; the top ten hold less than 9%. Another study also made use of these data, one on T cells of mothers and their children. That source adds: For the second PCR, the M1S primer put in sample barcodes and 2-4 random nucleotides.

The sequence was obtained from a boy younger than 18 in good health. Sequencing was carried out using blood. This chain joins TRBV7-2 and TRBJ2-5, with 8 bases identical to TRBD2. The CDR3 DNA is TGTGCCAGCAGCTTAGCGGTCTCTAGCGGGCGGGAGACCCAGTACTTC. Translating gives CASSLAVSSGRETQYF. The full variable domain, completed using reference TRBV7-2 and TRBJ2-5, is GAGVSQSPSNKVTEKGKDVELRCDPISGHTALYWYRQSLGQGLEFLIYFQGNSAPDKSGLPSDRFSAERTGGSVSTLTIQRTQQEDSAVYLCASSLAVSSGRETQYFGPGTRLLVL.